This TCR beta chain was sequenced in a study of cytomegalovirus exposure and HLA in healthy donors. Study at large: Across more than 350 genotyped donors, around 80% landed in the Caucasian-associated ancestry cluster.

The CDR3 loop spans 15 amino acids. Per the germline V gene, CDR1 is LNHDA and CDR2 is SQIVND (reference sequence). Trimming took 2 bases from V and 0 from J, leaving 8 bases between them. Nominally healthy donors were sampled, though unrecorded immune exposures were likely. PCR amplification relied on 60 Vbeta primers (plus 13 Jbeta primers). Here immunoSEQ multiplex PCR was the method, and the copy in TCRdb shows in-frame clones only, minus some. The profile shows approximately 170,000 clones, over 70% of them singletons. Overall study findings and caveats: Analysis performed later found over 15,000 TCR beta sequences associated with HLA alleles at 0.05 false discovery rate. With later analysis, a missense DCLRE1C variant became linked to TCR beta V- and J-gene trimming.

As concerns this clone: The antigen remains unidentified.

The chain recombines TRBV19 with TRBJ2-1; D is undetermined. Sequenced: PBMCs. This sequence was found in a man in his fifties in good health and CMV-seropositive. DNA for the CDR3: TGTGCCAGTAGTATACTTCTGAGCTCCTACAATGAGCAGTTCTTC. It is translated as CASSILLSSYNEQFF.